These 2 T cell receptor beta chains came from one sample sequenced in a study of T cell changes during pregnancy in multiple sclerosis. Profiled with immunoSEQ multiplex PCR; TCRdb holds only in-frame clones, not every one. Seen here are about 51,000 clones, 80% to 95% observed once, and the top ten hold about 3%. The sequences come from CD8+ T cells from peripheral blood mononuclear cells, collected in the second trimester of pregnancy. These receptors all stem from a female donor with multiple sclerosis, enrolled in a pregnancy study.

The CDR3 region has the DNA TGTGCCAGCAGTTCAAACCCTTCTGGACAGGGAGTCAACTATGGCTACACCTTC. Translation gives CASSSNPSGQGVNYGYTF. The rearrangement joins TRBV27 to TRBJ1-2; 8 bases align to TRBD1. V gave up 4 bases and J gave up 2 bases; unmatched junction bases: 15. CDR1 and CDR2 from the germline V gene are MNHEY and SMNVEV (reference sequence). The CDR3 spans 18 residues.

DNA of the CDR3: TGTGCCAGCGGGGACAGGGAGGGGGTCGGGGAGCTGTTTTTT. This encodes CASGDREGVGELFF. The chain has TRBV2 and TRBJ2-2; 9 bases fit TRBD1. V dropped 8 bases and J dropped 7; count of bases not matched to a gene: 8. Germline-derived CDR1 and CDR2 are SNHLY and FYNNEI. The CDR3 has 14 residues.